This TCR beta chain is from a study of blood T cells in healthy people across ages. A second about 7 to 11 cycle PCR used barcoded and J-beta primers. From the 5' RACE reads, TCRdb called clonotypes with MiXCR, one entry per CDR3 protein. The sample shows approximately 320,000 distinct CDR3 sequences, around 29% of them seen only once. The CDR3 spans 14 residues. The ends were cut back, 3 bases at V and 2 bases at J, with 12 bases in the middle. Germline V gives CDR1 DFQATT, CDR2 SNEGSKA (reference sequence). Sequenced: blood. The chain employs TRBV20-1 and TRBJ2-3, with D possibly being TRBD2 (6 bases). The sequence was obtained from an older woman in good health. This CDR3 is CSASTAGPTDTQYF. In nucleotides, the CDR3 is TGCAGTGCTAGTACGGCGGGACCCACAGATACGCAGTATTTT.